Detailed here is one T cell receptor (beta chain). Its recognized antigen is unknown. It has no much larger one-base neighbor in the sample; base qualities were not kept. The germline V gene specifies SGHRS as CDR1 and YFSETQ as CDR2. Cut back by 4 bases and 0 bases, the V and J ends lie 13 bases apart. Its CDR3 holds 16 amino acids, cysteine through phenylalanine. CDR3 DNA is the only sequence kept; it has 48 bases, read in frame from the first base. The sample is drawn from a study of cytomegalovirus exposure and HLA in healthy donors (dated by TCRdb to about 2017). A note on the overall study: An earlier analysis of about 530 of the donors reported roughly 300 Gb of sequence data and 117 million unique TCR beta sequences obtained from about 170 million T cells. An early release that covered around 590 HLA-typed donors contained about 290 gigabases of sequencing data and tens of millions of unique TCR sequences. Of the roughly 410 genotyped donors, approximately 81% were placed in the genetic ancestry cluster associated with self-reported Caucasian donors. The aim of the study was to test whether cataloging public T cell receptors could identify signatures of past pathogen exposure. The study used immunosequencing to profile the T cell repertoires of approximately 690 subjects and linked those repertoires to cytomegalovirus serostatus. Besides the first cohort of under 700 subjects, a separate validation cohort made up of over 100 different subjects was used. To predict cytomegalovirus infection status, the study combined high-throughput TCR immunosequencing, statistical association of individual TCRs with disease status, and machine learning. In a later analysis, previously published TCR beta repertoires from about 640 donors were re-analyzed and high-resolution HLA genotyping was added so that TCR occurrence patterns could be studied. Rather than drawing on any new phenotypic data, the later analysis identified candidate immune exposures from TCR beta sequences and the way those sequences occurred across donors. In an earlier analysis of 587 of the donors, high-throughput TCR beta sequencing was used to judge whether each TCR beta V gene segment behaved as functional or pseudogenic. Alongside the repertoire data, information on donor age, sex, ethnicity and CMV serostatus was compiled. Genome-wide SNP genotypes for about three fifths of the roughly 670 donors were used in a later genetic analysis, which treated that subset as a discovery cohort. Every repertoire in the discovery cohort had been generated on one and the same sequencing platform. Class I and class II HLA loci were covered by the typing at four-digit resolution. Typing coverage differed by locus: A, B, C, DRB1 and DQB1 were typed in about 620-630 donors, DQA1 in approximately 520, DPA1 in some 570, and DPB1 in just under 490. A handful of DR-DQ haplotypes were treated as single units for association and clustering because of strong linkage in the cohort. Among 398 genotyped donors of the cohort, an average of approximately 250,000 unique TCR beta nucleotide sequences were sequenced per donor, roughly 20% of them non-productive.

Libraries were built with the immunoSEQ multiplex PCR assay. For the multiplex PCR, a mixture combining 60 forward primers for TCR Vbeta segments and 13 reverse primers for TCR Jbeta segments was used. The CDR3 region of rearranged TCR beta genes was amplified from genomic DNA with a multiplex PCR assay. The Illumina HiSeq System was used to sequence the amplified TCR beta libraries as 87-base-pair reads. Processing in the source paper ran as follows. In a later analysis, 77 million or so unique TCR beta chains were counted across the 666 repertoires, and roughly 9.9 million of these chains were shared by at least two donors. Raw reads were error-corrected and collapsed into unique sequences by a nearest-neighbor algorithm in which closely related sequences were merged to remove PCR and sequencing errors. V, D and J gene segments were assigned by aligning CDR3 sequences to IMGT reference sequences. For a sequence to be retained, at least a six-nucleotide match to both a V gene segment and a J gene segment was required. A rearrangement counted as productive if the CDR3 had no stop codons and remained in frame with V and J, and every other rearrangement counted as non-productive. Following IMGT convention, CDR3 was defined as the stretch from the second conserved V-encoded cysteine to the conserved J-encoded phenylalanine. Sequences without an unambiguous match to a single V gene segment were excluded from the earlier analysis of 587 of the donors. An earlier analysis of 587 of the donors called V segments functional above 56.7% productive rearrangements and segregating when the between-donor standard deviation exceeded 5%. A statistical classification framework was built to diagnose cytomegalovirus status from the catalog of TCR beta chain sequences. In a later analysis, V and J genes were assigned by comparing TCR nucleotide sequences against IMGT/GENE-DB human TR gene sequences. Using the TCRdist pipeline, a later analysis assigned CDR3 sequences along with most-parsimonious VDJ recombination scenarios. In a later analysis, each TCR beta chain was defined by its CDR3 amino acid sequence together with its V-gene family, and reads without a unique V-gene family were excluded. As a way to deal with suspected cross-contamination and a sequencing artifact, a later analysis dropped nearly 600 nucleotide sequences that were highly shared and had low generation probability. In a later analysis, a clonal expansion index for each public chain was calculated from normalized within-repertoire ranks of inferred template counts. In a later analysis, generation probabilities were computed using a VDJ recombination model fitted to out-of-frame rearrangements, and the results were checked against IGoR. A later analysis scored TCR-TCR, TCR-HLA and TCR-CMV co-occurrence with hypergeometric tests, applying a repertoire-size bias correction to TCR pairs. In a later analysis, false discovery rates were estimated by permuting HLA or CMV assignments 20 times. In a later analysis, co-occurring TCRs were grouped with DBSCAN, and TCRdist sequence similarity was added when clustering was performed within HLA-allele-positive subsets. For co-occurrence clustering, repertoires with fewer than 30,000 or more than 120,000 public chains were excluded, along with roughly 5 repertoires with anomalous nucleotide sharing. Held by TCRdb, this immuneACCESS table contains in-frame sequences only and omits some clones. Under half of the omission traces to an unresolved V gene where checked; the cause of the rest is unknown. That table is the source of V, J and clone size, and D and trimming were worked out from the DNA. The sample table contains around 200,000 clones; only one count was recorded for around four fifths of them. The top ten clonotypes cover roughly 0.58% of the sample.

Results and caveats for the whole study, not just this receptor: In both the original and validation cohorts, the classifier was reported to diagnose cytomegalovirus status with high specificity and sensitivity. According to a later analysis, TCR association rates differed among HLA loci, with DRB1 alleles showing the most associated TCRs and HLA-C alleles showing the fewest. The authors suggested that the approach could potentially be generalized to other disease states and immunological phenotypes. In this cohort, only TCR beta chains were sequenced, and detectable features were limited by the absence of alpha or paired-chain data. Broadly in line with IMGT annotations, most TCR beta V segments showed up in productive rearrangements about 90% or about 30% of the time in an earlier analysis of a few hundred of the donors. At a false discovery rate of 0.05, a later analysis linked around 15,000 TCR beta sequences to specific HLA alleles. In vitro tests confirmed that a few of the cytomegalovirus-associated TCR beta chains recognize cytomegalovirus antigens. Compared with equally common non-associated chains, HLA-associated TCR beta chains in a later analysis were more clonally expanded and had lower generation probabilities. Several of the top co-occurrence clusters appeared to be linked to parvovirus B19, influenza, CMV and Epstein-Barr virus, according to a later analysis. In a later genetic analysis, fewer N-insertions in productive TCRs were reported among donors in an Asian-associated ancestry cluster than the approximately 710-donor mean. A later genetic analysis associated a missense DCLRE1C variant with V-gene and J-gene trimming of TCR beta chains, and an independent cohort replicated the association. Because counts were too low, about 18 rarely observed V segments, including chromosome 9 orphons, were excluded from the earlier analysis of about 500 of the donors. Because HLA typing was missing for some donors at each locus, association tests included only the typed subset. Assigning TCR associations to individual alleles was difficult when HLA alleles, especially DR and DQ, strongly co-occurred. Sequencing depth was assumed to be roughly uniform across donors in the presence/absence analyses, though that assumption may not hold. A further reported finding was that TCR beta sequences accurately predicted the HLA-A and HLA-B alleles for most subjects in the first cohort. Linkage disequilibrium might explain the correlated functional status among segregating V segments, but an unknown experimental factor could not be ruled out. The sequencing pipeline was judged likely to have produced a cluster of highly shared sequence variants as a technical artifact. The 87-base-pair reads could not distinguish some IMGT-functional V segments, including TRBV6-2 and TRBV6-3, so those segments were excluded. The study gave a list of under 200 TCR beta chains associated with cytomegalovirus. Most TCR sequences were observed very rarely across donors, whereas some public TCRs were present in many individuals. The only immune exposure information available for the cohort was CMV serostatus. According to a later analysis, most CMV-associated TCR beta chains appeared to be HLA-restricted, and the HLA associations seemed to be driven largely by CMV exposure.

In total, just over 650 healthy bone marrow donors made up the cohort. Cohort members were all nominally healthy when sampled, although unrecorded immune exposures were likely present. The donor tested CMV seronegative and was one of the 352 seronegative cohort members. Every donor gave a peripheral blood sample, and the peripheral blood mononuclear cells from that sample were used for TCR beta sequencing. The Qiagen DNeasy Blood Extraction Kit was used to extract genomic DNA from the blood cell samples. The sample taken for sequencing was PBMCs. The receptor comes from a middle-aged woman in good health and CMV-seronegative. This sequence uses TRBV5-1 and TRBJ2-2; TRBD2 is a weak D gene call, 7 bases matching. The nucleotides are TGCGCCAGCAGCCCGGAAGGGGGGGCGAACACCGGGGAGCTGTTTTTT. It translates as CASSPEGGANTGELFF. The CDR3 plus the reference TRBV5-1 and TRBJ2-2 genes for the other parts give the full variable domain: KAGVTQTPRYLIKTRGQQVTLSCSPISGHRSVSWYQQTPGQGLQFLFEYFSETQRNKGNFPGRFSGRQFSNSRSEMNVSTLELGDSALYLCASSPEGGANTGELFFGEGSRLTVL.